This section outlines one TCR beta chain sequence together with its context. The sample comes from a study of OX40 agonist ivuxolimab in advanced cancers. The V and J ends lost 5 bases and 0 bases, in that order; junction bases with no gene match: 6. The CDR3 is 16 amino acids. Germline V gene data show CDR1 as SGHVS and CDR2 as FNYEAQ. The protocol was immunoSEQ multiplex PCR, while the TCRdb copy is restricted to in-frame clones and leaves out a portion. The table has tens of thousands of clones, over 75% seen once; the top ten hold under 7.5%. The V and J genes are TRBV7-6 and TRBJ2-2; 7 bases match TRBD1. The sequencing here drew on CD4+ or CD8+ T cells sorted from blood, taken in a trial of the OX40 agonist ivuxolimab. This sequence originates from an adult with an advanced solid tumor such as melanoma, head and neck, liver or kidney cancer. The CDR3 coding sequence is TGTGCCAGCAGCGACCGACAGGGCGCGAACACCGGGGAGCTGTTTTTT. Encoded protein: CASSDRQGANTGELFF.